A single T cell receptor (beta chain) is shown here with its context. At one of its ends the junction is not consistent with the germline gene, which may arise from a read error. Other DNA sequences in the same sample also yield this CDR3. This specimen comes from a study of cytomegalovirus exposure and HLA in healthy donors. With 60 Vbeta and 13 Jbeta primers, the PCR was carried out. Data came from immunoSEQ multiplex PCR; TCRdb stores just in-frame clones and leaves some out. The repertoire holds some 160,000 clones, with over 60% as singletons. This CDR3 has 14 amino acids. Germline assignment: CDR1 KGHSH and CDR2 LQKENI.

The rearrangement joins TRBV18 to TRBJ1-2, with D tentatively TRBD1 (6 bases). Sequencing was done on a sample of PBMCs. This sequence was found in a man in his forties or fifties in good health and CMV-seronegative. CDR3 nucleotide sequence: TGCGCCAGCTCACCAGGGGCTGCGAACTATGGCTACACCTTC. This gives the protein CASSPGAANYGYTF.